Following are 29 T cell receptor beta chains from one sample sequenced in a study of cytotoxic CD8 clonotypes in ibrutinib-treated CLL. Method: immunoSEQ multiplex PCR; TCRdb's copy keeps in-frame clones and lacks some. The data show 190,000 or so clones, with around 72% seen just once and roughly 12% held by the top ten. Specimen: PBMCs, collected after 24 months of ibrutinib treatment. The origin of the receptors is a human donor with chronic lymphocytic leukemia.

The rearrangement uses TRBV30 and TRBJ2-5; D perhaps matches TRBD1 (5 bases). This CDR3 is 14 amino acids long. Trimming removed 0 bases from V and 2 bases from J, with 10 bases in between. CDR1 GTSNPN and CDR2 SVGIG come from the germline V gene (reference sequence). The CDR3 nucleotides are TGTGCCTGGAGTGTAGTCAAGGGGCAAGAGACCCAGTACTTC. Protein product: CAWSVVKGQETQYF.

The chain links TRBV28 to TRBJ2-5, with a tentative D call TRBD2 (6 bases). Trimming took 10 bases from V and 1 from J, leaving 10 bases between them. The CDR3 length is 12 residues. Germline CDR1 MDHEN, CDR2 SYDVKM. The CDR3 DNA sequence: TGTGCCACCAGGGACTTCCAAGAGACCCAGTACTTC. Residues: CATRDFQETQYF.

This clone has just a few counts. The V and J genes are TRBV19 and TRBJ1-5; D perhaps matches TRBD1 (5 bases). The germline V gene encodes CDR1 LNHDA and CDR2 SQIVND (reference sequence). The CDR3 length is 19 residues. Trimming took off 0 bases at V and 0 bases at J, with 18 bases between the two ends. CDR3 in DNA: TGTGCCAGTAGTATAGAAGCGGATTCGACAGAATATAGCAATCAGCCCCAGCATTTT. It codes for CASSIEADSTEYSNQPQHF.

This sequence joins TRBV9 and TRBJ1-2; 7 bases match TRBD1. This CDR3 region has 14 residues. Germline CDR1 reads SGDLS; CDR2 reads YYNGEE. The V gene end was trimmed by 6 bases and the J gene end by 2 bases; junction bases not matched to a gene: 7. The DNA for the CDR3 is TGTGCCAGCAAGAGGACAGGCTTAAACTATGGCTACACCTTC. It encodes CASKRTGLNYGYTF.

The V call is TRBV30, the J call TRBJ2-1; D gene uncertain. V lost 2 bases to trimming and J lost 11 bases, with 13 bases between them. CDR3 length: 12 amino acids. The germline V gene encodes CDR1 GTSNPN and CDR2 SVGIG (reference sequence). The CDR3 spells CAWSPSRIKQFF. CDR3 bases: TGTGCCTGGAGTCCTTCTAGGATTAAGCAGTTCTTC.

This clone was seen a single time. The V gene is TRBV28, the J gene TRBJ2-2; the match to TRBD2 covers 8 bases. Trimming took 7 bases from V and 7 from J; bases not matched to a gene: 14. This CDR3 is 16 amino acids long. The germline gives CDR1 MDHEN, CDR2 SYDVKM. CDR3 sequence (DNA): TGTGCCAGCATCCTCAGTGGAGCGGGAGTCCACGGGGAGCTGTTTTTT. Protein sequence: CASILSGAGVHGELFF.

The chain carries TRBV7-2 and TRBJ1-3; the D is unclear. V lost 0 bases and J lost 0, with 9 bases in between. The CDR3 totals 16 residues. Germline CDR1 is SGHTA and CDR2 is FQGNSA. The CDR3 region has the DNA TGTGCCAGCAGCTTAGCGCTCGTTACCTCTGGAAACACCATATATTTT. Protein product: CASSLALVTSGNTIYF.

The chain employs TRBV27 and TRBJ1-5, with D tentatively TRBD1 (6 bases). CDR3 length: 17 residues. Looked up from germline, CDR1 is MNHEY and CDR2 is SMNVEV (reference sequence). V shed 6 bases and J shed 6 bases, with 24 bases lying between them. CDR3 residues: CASSPTGPIPLGQPQHF. The CDR3 coding sequence is TGTGCCAGCAGCCCGACAGGCCCCATCCCGCTCGGTCAGCCCCAGCATTTT.

This clone was detected only once. The V and J genes are TRBV11-2 and TRBJ1-3; D unclear. Trimming pared 3 bases from V and 0 bases from J, leaving 15 bases between. CDR1 is SGHAT and CDR2 is FQNNGV in the germline V gene. This CDR3 is 17 amino acids long. The CDR3 loop reads CASSFRPRGHSGNTIYF. As DNA, the CDR3 is TGTGCCAGCAGCTTTCGCCCAAGAGGCCACTCTGGAAACACCATATATTTT.

The genes are TRBV19 and TRBJ1-5, with TRBD1 as a possible D gene (6 bases). V was pared by 4 bases and J by 2 bases, with 15 bases between. CDR1 is LNHDA, CDR2 SQIVND, per germline (reference sequence). The CDR3 is 16 amino acids. Written as DNA, the CDR3 is TGTGCCAGTAGTAGTCGGGGTTCAGGGGGCAATCAGCCCCAGCATTTT. Its translation is CASSSRGSGGNQPQHF.

V gene TRBV19 combines with J gene TRBJ2-2; 7 bases fit TRBD2. Germline CDR1 and CDR2: LNHDA and SQIVND (reference sequence). The CDR3 extends over 18 amino acids. V dropped 8 bases and J dropped 6; count of bases not matched to a gene: 21. CDR3 DNA sequence: TGTGCCAGTGGCGACCCCCGAGCGGCGGGAGTCTACGCCGGGGAGCTGTTTTTT. Encoded protein: CASGDPRAAGVYAGELFF.

The J gene is TRBJ2-5, the V gene TRBV10-3, with D perhaps TRBD2 (5 bases). V shed 2 bases and J shed 5 bases, with 9 bases lying between them. This CDR3 is built from 13 residues. CDR1 is ENHRY, CDR2 SYGVKD, per germline. CDR3 sequence: CAISELTGETQYF. The CDR3 nucleotides are TGTGCCATCAGTGAGCTCACGGGGGAGACCCAGTACTTC.

The CDR3 bases are TGTGCCAGCACCGATCTCGCCGAAGGCTATGGCTACACCTTC. Residues: CASTDLAEGYGYTF. V and J are TRBV7-8 and TRBJ1-2; D remains unclear. CDR1 is SGHVS, CDR2 FQNEAQ, per germline. The CDR3 has 14 amino acids. Trimming cost V 7 bases and J 4 bases, with 16 bases left between them.

This chain links TRBV27 with TRBJ2-1, with TRBD1 matching 7 bases. The V and J ends lost 8 bases and 4 bases, in that order; junction bases with no gene match: 8. The V gene's germline CDR1 is MNHEY and CDR2 SMNVEV (reference sequence). The CDR3 covers 14 residues. The CDR3 nucleotides are TGTGCCAGCGCCACAGGGGCGCCATACAATGAGCAGTTCTTC. It specifies CASATGAPYNEQFF.

Note on this clone: Other nucleotide sequences in the sample specify the same CDR3. This chain connects TRBV20-1 to TRBJ2-7; no firm D call. V was clipped by 2 bases and J by 2 bases, with 4 bases between them. This CDR3 contains 11 residues. Germline-derived CDR1 and CDR2 are DFQATT and SNEGSKA (reference sequence). CDR3: CSARSTYEQYF. As DNA, the CDR3 is TGCAGTGCTAGATCAACCTACGAGCAGTACTTC.

This clone was detected only once. The rearrangement joins TRBV2 to TRBJ1-2; D not certain. This CDR3 comprises 13 residues. Germline lookup yields CDR1 SNHLY and CDR2 FYNNEI. Trimming removed 4 bases at V and 3 bases at J, with 9 bases between. The CDR3 sequence: CASSVVRDYGYTF. The CDR3 DNA is TGTGCCAGCAGTGTTGTGAGAGACTATGGCTACACCTTC.

This clone was seen only once. The rearrangement joins TRBV7-8 to TRBJ1-5; 8 nucleotides match TRBD1. Trimming took 1 base from V and 8 from J; bases not matched to a gene: 13. This CDR3 is 17 amino acids long. Germline CDR1 and CDR2: SGHVS and FQNEAQ. The chain's CDR3 is CASSLGRAQGAWKPQHF. The CDR3 region has the DNA TGTGCCAGCAGCTTAGGGCGGGCGCAGGGGGCCTGGAAGCCCCAGCATTTT. Together with reference TRBV7-8 and TRBJ1-5, the CDR3 gives the full variable domain: GAGVSQSPRYKVAKRGQDVALRCDPISGHVSLFWYQQALGQGPEFLTYFQNEAQLDKSGLPSDRFFAERPEGSVSTLKIQRTQQEDSAVYLCASSLGRAQGAWKPQHFGDGTRLSIL.

This clone occurred a few times. V usage is TRBV9 and J usage is TRBJ2-3; possibly TRBD2 for D (5 bases). Germline assignment: CDR1 SGDLS and CDR2 YYNGEE. The CDR3 totals 16 residues. V was cut by 0 bases and J by 7 bases, with 18 bases left in between. CDR3 protein: CASSVGLGGETNTQYF. For the CDR3, the DNA is TGTGCCAGCAGCGTAGGACTTGGTGGGGAGACCAATACGCAGTATTTT.

The chain employs TRBV15 and TRBJ2-1; 8 bases are a match to TRBD2. V was pared by 1 base and J by 7 bases, with 3 bases of the junction left unmatched. CDR1 is LNHNV, CDR2 YYDKDF, per germline (reference sequence). The CDR3 spans 14 residues. CDR3 residues: CATSRALAENEQFF. As DNA, the CDR3 is TGTGCCACCAGCAGAGCACTAGCGGAGAATGAGCAGTTCTTC.

This clone showed up just a few times. J is TRBJ2-3 and V is TRBV29-1, with D possibly being TRBD1 (5 bases). Trimming removed 1 base at V and 1 base at J, with 6 bases between. The CDR3 contains 13 residues. Germline CDR1 reads SQVTM; CDR2 reads ANQGSEA. The CDR3, as DNA: TGCAGCGTTGAAGTCAGGGGCACAGATACGCAGTATTTT. Translated, it gives CSVEVRGTDTQYF.

The J gene is TRBJ2-3, the V gene TRBV28; TRBD1 matches 7 bases. The V segment lost 5 bases and the J segment 0 bases; nucleotides outside the gene matches: 8. Germline CDR1 is MDHEN and CDR2 is SYDVKM. The CDR3 has 16 amino acids. The CDR3 region is CASSDGTAGSTDTQYF. The CDR3 DNA is TGTGCCAGCAGTGATGGGACAGCTGGTAGCACAGATACGCAGTATTTT.

This sequence joins TRBV19 and TRBJ1-5; 8 bases match TRBD1. CDR3 length: 15 amino acids. The germline CDR1 and CDR2 sequences are LNHDA and SQIVND (reference sequence). Unmatched junction bases numbered 7, after V lost 4 bases and J lost 5 bases. Here the CDR3 reads CASSTQLQGDQPQHF. In nucleotides, the CDR3 is TGTGCCAGTAGTACCCAGTTACAGGGGGATCAGCCCCAGCATTTT.

The rearrangement uses TRBV29-1 and TRBJ2-1, with 7 bases matching TRBD2. CDR3 size: 14 residues. With 6 bases clipped from V and 0 bases from J, the junction kept 5 bases outside the gene matches. In germline, CDR1 is SQVTM, CDR2 ANQGSEA. DNA for the CDR3: TGCAGCGTCGCCGGGGGGAGCTCCTACAATGAGCAGTTCTTC. Protein: CSVAGGSSYNEQFF.

This chain uses TRBV9 with TRBJ2-1; TRBD2 might be the D (6 bases). Per germline, CDR1 SGDLS and CDR2 YYNGEE. V was pared by 3 bases and J by 2 bases, with 12 bases between. The CDR3 loop spans 15 amino acids. CDR3 amino acids: CASSAFREPYNEQFF. The CDR3, as DNA: TGTGCCAGCAGCGCATTCCGGGAGCCCTACAATGAGCAGTTCTTC.

The chain combines TRBV9 with TRBJ2-1, with TRBD1 matching 7 bases. This CDR3 is 15 amino acids long. Germline CDR1 is SGDLS and CDR2 is YYNGEE. The trim removed 3 bases at V and 1 base at J, leaving 4 bases unmatched. CDR3 DNA sequence: TGTGCCAGCAGCGAGGGGGCTGCGTCCTACAATGAGCAGTTCTTC. It is translated as CASSEGAASYNEQFF.

This clone was counted only a few times. The chain is built from TRBV27 and TRBJ2-3; D is ambiguous. V lost 5 bases, J lost 1 base, and 10 bases lay in between. Germline CDR1 MNHEY, CDR2 SMNVEV (reference sequence). The CDR3 spans 14 residues. This CDR3 reads CASSGLTGTDTQYF. The CDR3 bases are TGTGCCAGCAGTGGGCTAACGGGCACAGATACGCAGTATTTT.

The chain couples TRBV27 to TRBJ1-1; TRBD1 matches at 12 bases. CDR3 length: 16 residues. Germline trimming cut 5 bases from V and 4 bases from J; bases unmatched to any gene: 8. The germline gives CDR1 MNHEY, CDR2 SMNVEV (reference sequence). Here the CDR3 reads CASSHSRDRGRTEAFF. CDR3 bases: TGTGCCAGCAGTCACTCCCGGGACAGGGGGCGCACTGAAGCTTTCTTT.

This clone was detected only a few times. CDR3 amino acids: CATLAAGELFF. The CDR3 DNA reads TGTGCCACCTTAGCGGCCGGGGAGCTGTTTTTT. This chain connects TRBV6-5 to TRBJ2-2; perhaps TRBD2 as D (6 bases). Per germline, CDR1 MNHEY and CDR2 SVGAGI. Trimming removed 10 bases from V and 6 bases from J, with 9 bases in between. This CDR3 contains 11 residues.

This clone was seen only once. This chain uses TRBV11-3 with TRBJ2-1; 11 bases map to TRBD2. CDR1 and CDR2 from the germline V gene are SGHNT and YENEEA. The CDR3 is 19 amino acids. V dropped 4 bases and J dropped 5; count of bases not matched to a gene: 16. CDR3 DNA sequence: TGTGCCAGCAGCTCACCCCTGGGGGTAGCGGGAGGGCCCAACAATGAGCAGTTCTTC. Amino acid sequence: CASSSPLGVAGGPNNEQFF.